The clone carrying this TCR beta chain appeared once. What it binds is not known. The sample is drawn from a study of cytomegalovirus exposure and HLA in healthy donors. About the study: For the approximately 430 genotyped donors, 75% to 90% fell within the Caucasian-associated ancestry cluster. Overall study findings and caveats: Generally TCR sequences proved uncommon, though certain public TCRs appeared in numerous donors. In terms of immune exposure information, only CMV serostatus was available. Later analysis indicated greater clonal expansion among HLA-associated TCR beta chains than among equally common other chains.

60 Vbeta and 13 Jbeta primers were used in PCR. TCRdb keeps only in-frame clones here, not all; method: immunoSEQ multiplex PCR. In the table there are 150,000 or so clones, about 72% of which are singletons. Trimming cost V 4 bases and J 6 bases; bases outside gene matches: 3. Germline CDR1 SGHRS, CDR2 YFSETQ. CDR3 length: 12 residues. The chain combines TRBV5-1 with TRBJ1-1; 7 nucleotides match TRBD1. Sequencing was done on a sample of PBMCs. The source of this sequence is a girl aged 5 to 17 in good health and CMV-seronegative. The CDR3, as DNA: TGCGCCAGCAGCCCCGGGACAGCTGAAGCTTTCTTT. The encoded protein is CASSPGTAEAFF.